The 19 T cell receptor beta chains listed next were all sequenced from one sample in a study of T cell changes during pregnancy in multiple sclerosis. Using immunoSEQ multiplex PCR, the repertoire was profiled, and TCRdb retains in-frame clones only, with some absent. This sample has 20,000 to 30,000 clones, with 85% to 90% found just once. Sequencing used CD4+ T cells from peripheral blood mononuclear cells, obtained in the first trimester of pregnancy. Receptor source: a female donor in good health, enrolled as a control in a pregnancy study.

This chain links TRBV7-9 with TRBJ2-5; D unclear. Trimming took 0 bases from V and 5 from J, leaving 4 bases between them. The CDR3 length is 12 residues. CDR1 and CDR2 (germline): SEHNR, FQNEAQ (reference sequence). CDR3 in amino acids: CASSLARETQYF. The CDR3 nucleotides read TGTGCCAGCAGCTTAGCGCGGGAGACCCAGTACTTC.

The count of this clone is one. The chain joins TRBV5-6 to TRBJ2-7; 8 bases align to TRBD2. The CDR3 runs 15 residues. V lost 4 bases, J lost 9 bases, and 15 bases stayed unmatched. Germline V gives CDR1 SGHDT, CDR2 YYEEEE. CDR3 sequence: CASSVAGPLPTRQYF. In nucleotides, the CDR3 is TGTGCCAGCAGCGTAGCGGGGCCTCTTCCTACGAGGCAGTACTTC.

J is TRBJ2-2 and V is TRBV2; TRBD1 agrees at 9 bases. The CDR3 has 13 residues. Germline V gene lookup returns CDR1 SNHLY and CDR2 FYNNEI. The V segment lost 6 bases and the J segment 6 bases; nucleotides outside the gene matches: 2. Here the CDR3 DNA reads TGTGCCAGCAGGGGGACAGGGTCCGGGGAGCTGTTTTTT. This encodes CASRGTGSGELFF.

The chain uses TRBV5-1 and TRBJ2-7; no clear D. V lost 1 base to trimming and J lost 0 bases, with 8 bases between them. Germline-derived CDR1 and CDR2 are SGHRS and YFSETQ. This CDR3 has 14 residues. The CDR3 spells CASSLIPSSYEQYF. The CDR3 DNA sequence: TGCGCCAGCAGCTTGATCCCCAGCTCCTACGAGCAGTACTTC.

The chain has TRBV5-6 and TRBJ2-1, with D possibly TRBD2 on 6 matching bases. Trimming stripped 4 bases from V and 0 bases from J, with 11 bases between. This CDR3 has 15 amino acids. Per the germline V gene, CDR1 is SGHDT and CDR2 is YYEEEE. CDR3 region: CASSLSGYSYNEQFF. In nucleotides, the CDR3 is TGTGCCAGCAGCCTAAGCGGGTACTCCTACAATGAGCAGTTCTTC. Full variable domain (rest looked up from reference TRBV5-6 and TRBJ2-1): DAGVTQSPTHLIKTRGQQVTLRCSPKSGHDTVSWYQQALGQGPQFIFQYYEEEERQRGNFPDRFSGHQFPNYSSELNVNALLLGDSALYLCASSLSGYSYNEQFFGPGTRLTVL.

The J gene is TRBJ1-2, the V gene TRBV30; the match to TRBD1 covers 8 bases. This CDR3 has 13 residues. CDR1 and CDR2 from the germline V gene are GTSNPN and SVGIG (reference sequence). The junction had 8 bases not matched to a gene; V was cut back by 4 bases and J by 7 bases. The CDR3 is CAWISGTGGGYTF. The CDR3, as DNA: TGTGCCTGGATCTCCGGGACAGGCGGTGGCTACACCTTC.

The chain links TRBV11-2 to TRBJ1-6; D ambiguous. V lost 2 bases, J lost 0 bases, and 14 bases lay in between. Per the germline V gene, CDR1 is SGHAT and CDR2 is FQNNGV. CDR3 size: 18 residues. This CDR3 reads CASSLSLLGSSYNSPLHF. The CDR3 DNA reads as TGTGCCAGCAGCTTATCCCTTCTCGGGAGCTCCTATAATTCACCCCTCCACTTT.

The chain couples TRBV7-8 to TRBJ2-1; 13 bases agree with TRBD2. With 5 bases clipped from V and 6 bases from J, the junction kept 13 bases outside the gene matches. This CDR3 has 18 residues. The germline CDR1 and CDR2 sequences are SGHVS and FQNEAQ. Written as DNA, the CDR3 is TGTGCCAGCAGCCTCCAAACACCGGGACTAGCGGGGTTCAATGAGCAGTTCTTC. Protein product: CASSLQTPGLAGFNEQFF.

The CDR3 coding sequence is TGTGCCAGCAGCCCCGGGGGGCTAGCTGGTTACGAGCAGTACTTC. This encodes CASSPGGLAGYEQYF. This chain connects TRBV9 to TRBJ2-7; tentative D call: TRBD2 (7 bases). Germline CDR1 SGDLS, CDR2 YYNGEE. The CDR3 is 15 residues long. The germline V and J ends were trimmed by 4 bases and 4 bases, with 18 bases remaining between them.

The gene calls are TRBV19 and TRBJ2-7, with 7 positions matching TRBD1. The germline CDR1 and CDR2 sequences are LNHDA and SQIVND (reference sequence). After removal of 3 bases from V and 1 base from J, the junction contained 6 bases not matched to a gene. CDR3 length: 15 amino acids. The CDR3: CASSIPGQLSYEQYF. The CDR3 DNA is TGTGCCAGTAGTATCCCGGGACAGCTTTCCTACGAGCAGTACTTC.

This chain links TRBV12-5 with TRBJ2-5; 7 nucleotides agree with TRBD2. The CDR3 has 14 amino acids. The V gene end was trimmed by 2 bases and the J gene end by 1 base; junction bases not matched to a gene: 1. Germline-derived CDR1 and CDR2 are LGHNT and FRNRAP. CDR3 coding DNA: TGTGCTAGTGGTTTGTTAGCGGGCCAAGAGACCCAGTACTTC. It is translated as CASGLLAGQETQYF.

This rearrangement joins TRBV2 to TRBJ2-3, with 9 bases identical to TRBD2. The CDR3 extends over 15 amino acids. Germline lookup yields CDR1 SNHLY and CDR2 FYNNEI. The V and J ends lost 3 bases and 3 bases, in that order; junction bases with no gene match: 4. CDR3 residues: CASSEPSGITDTQYF. The CDR3 coding sequence is TGTGCCAGCAGTGAGCCTAGCGGGATTACAGATACGCAGTATTTT.

The V and J genes are TRBV28 and TRBJ2-5; 7 bases fit TRBD1. The CDR3 length is 15 residues. Germline assignment: CDR1 MDHEN and CDR2 SYDVKM. Unmatched junction bases numbered 12, after V lost 5 bases and J lost 6 bases. CDR3 bases: TGTGCCAGCAGTCCGAGAAGACAGGGATCGAAGACCCAGTACTTC. This codes for CASSPRRQGSKTQYF.

This chain links TRBV30 with TRBJ2-5, with no clear D. There are 12 residues in the CDR3. Germline values: CDR1 GTSNPN, CDR2 SVGIG (reference sequence). The V gene lost 2 bases and the J gene lost 4 bases, with 8 bases spanning the gap. CDR3 nucleotides: TGTGCCTGGAGTCTAAAAAGAGAGACCCAGTACTTC. Its translation: CAWSLKRETQYF.

The chain links TRBV5-4 to TRBJ1-5, with a weak D call TRBD1 (5 bases). Trimming pared 4 bases from V and 5 bases from J, leaving 10 bases between. Germline CDR1 is SGHNT and CDR2 is YYREEE (reference sequence). This CDR3 has 13 amino acids. CDR3 nucleotide sequence: TGTGCCAGCAGCCCCGACAGAGATCAGCCCCAGCATTTT. Protein product: CASSPDRDQPQHF.

This chain links TRBV5-1 with TRBJ1-4; 8 bases are shared with TRBD1. The V segment lost 7 bases and the J segment 5 bases; nucleotides outside the gene matches: 7. Germline assignment: CDR1 SGHRS and CDR2 YFSETQ. This CDR3 is 14 amino acids long. The CDR3 DNA sequence: TGCGCCAGCGGGTCGGGACAGGCGAATGAAAAACTGTTTTTT. Translated, it gives CASGSGQANEKLFF.

V usage is TRBV6-1 and J usage is TRBJ1-3; the D gene is possibly TRBD1 (5 bases). Trimming removed 5 bases at V and 4 bases at J, with 15 bases between. Germline V lookup: CDR1 MNHNS, CDR2 SASEGT. This CDR3 has 15 residues. This CDR3 reads CASSRDGGKGNTIYF. In nucleotides, the CDR3 is TGTGCCAGCAGTCGGGATGGGGGGAAGGGAAACACCATATATTTT.

This clone came up a few times. The J gene is TRBJ2-7, the V gene TRBV29-1; 9 bases line up with TRBD1. V gave up 6 bases and J gave up 2 bases; unmatched junction bases: 2. Germline CDR1 reads SQVTM; CDR2 reads ANQGSEA. CDR3 length: 12 residues. In nucleotides, the CDR3 is TGCAGCGTAAGACAGGGGGCCTACGAGCAGTACTTC. Its translation: CSVRQGAYEQYF.

The chain carries TRBV5-1 and TRBJ2-1; a possible D gene is TRBD2 (7 bases). From germline, CDR1 is SGHRS and CDR2 YFSETQ. There are 16 residues in the CDR3. V lost 0 bases, J lost 2 bases, and 12 bases lay in between. The CDR3 is CASSLAAGAAYNEQFF. CDR3 sequence (DNA): TGCGCCAGCAGCTTGGCTGCGGGGGCGGCCTACAATGAGCAGTTCTTC. The variable domain in full, completed from reference TRBV5-1 and TRBJ2-1, reads KAGVTQTPRYLIKTRGQQVTLSCSPISGHRSVSWYQQTPGQGLQFLFEYFSETQRNKGNFPGRFSGRQFSNSRSEMNVSTLELGDSALYLCASSLAAGAAYNEQFFGPGTRLTVL.